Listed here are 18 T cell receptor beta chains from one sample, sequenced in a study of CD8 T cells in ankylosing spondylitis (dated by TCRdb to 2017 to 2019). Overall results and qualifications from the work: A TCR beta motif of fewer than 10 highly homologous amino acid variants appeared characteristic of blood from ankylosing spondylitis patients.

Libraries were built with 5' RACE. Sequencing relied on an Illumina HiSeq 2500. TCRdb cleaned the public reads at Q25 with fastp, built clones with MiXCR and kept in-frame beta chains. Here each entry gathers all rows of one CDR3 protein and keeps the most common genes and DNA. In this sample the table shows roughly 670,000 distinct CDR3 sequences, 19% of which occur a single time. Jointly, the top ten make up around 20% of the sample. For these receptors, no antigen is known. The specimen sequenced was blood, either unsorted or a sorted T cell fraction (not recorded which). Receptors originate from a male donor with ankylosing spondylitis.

This CDR3 reads CASSPLSGYSYEQYF. CDR3 bases: TGTGCCAGCAGTCCTCTTAGCGGTTACTCCTACGAGCAGTACTTC. The rearrangement joins TRBV6-2 or TRBV6-3 to TRBJ2-7; TRBD2 is a possible D gene (6 bases). This CDR3 contains 15 residues. V lost 5 bases, J lost 0 bases, and 14 bases lay in between. Per germline, CDR1 MNHEY and CDR2 SVGEGT.

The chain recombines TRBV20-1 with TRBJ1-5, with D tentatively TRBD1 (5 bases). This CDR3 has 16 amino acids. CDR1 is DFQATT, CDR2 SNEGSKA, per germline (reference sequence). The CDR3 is CTTTGKQVWGNQPQHF. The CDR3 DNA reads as TGCACCACCACGGGAAAACAGGTATGGGGCAATCAGCCCCAGCATTTT.

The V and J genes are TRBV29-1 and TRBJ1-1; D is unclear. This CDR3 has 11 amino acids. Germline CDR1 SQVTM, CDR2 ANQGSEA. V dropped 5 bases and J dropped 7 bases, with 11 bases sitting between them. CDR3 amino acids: CSVKGVNEAFF. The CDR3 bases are TGCAGCGTTAAGGGCGTTAATGAAGCTTTCTTT. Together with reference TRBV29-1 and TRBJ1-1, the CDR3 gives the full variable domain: SAVISQKPSRDICQRGTSLTIQCQVDSQVTMMFWYRQQPGQSLTLIATANQGSEATYESGFVIDKFPISRPNLTFSTLTVSNMSPEDSSIYLCSVKGVNEAFFGQGTRLTVV.

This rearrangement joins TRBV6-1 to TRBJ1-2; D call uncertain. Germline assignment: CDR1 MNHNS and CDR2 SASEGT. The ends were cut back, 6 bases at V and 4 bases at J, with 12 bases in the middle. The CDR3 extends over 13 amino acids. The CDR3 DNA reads TGTGCCAGCAGACGGCCCGGAAGCTATGGCTACACCTTC. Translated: CASRRPGSYGYTF.

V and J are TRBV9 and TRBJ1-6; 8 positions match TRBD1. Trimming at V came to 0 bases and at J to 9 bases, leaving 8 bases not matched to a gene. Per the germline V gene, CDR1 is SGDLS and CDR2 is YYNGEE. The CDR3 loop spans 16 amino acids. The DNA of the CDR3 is TGTGCCAGCAGCGTAGACCCAGGGGGCAAGGGTTCACCCCTCCACTTT. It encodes CASSVDPGGKGSPLHF.

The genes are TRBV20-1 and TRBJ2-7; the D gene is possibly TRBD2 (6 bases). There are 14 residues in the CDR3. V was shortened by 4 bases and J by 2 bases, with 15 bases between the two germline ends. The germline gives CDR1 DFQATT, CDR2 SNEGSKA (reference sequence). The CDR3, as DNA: TGCAGTGCTATGGGATGGGGACTGCCCTACGAGCAGTACTTC. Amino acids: CSAMGWGLPYEQYF.

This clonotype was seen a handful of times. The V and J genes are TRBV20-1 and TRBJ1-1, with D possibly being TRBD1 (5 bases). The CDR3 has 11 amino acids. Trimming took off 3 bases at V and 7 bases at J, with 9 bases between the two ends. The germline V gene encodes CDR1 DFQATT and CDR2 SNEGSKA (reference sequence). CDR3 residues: CSARRQGEAFF. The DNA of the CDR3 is TGCAGTGCTAGGCGGCAGGGTGAAGCTTTCTTT.

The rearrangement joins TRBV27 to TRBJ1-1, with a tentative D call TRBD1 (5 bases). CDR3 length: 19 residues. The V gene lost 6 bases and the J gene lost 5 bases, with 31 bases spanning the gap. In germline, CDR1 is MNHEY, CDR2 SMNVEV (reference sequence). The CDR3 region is CASRGLGPGSTGWGTEAFF. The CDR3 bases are TGTGCCAGCAGGGGGTTAGGTCCGGGGTCAACGGGATGGGGGACTGAAGCTTTCTTT.

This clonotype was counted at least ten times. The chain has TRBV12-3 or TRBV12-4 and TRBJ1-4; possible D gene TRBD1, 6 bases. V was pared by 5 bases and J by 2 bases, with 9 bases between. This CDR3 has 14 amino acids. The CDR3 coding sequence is TGTGCCAGCAGTCTAAGGGGGACTAATGAAAAACTGTTTTTT. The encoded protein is CASSLRGTNEKLFF.

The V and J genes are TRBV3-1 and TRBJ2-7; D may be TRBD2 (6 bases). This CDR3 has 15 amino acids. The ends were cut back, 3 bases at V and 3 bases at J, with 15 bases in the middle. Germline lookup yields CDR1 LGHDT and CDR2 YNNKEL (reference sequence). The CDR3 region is CASSHAGSFFYEQYF. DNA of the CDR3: TGTGCCAGCAGCCATGCGGGGTCTTTTTTCTACGAGCAGTACTTC.

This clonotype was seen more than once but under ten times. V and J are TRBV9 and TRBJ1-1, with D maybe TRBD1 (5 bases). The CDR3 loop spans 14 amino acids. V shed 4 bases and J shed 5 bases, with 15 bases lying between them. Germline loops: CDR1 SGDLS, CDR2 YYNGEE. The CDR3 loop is CASSTDLGGTEAFF. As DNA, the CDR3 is TGTGCCAGCAGCACCGACTTGGGGGGTACTGAAGCTTTCTTT.

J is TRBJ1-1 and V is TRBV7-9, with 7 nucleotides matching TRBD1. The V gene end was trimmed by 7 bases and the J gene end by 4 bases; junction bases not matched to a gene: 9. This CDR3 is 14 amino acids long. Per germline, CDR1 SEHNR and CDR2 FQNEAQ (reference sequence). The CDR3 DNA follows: TGTGCCAGCACCCGATCCGGGACAGCCACTGAAGCTTTCTTT. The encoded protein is CASTRSGTATEAFF.

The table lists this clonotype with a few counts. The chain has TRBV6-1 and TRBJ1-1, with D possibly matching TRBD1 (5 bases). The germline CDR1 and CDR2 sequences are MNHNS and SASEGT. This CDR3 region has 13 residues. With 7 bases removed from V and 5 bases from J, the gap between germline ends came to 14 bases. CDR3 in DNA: TGTGCCAGCACTCTCAAACGGGGGACTGAAGCTTTCTTT. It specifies CASTLKRGTEAFF.

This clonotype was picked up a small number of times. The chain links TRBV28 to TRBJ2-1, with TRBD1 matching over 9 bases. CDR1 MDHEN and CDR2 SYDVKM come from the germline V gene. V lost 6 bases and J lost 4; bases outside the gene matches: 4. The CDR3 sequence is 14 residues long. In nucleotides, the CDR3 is TGTGCCAGCAGCCGACAGGGGGGATACAATGAGCAGTTCTTC. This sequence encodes CASSRQGGYNEQFF. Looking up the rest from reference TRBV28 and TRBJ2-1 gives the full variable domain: DVKVTQSSRYLVKRTGEKVFLECVQDMDHENMFWYRQDPGLGLRLIYFSYDVKMKEKGDIPEGYSVSREKKERFSLILESASTNQTSMYLCASSRQGGYNEQFFGPGTRLTVL.

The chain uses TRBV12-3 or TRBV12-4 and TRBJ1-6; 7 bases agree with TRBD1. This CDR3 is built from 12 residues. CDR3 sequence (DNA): TGTGCGTCTGGACAGGATAATTCACCCCTCCACTTT. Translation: CASGQDNSPLHF.

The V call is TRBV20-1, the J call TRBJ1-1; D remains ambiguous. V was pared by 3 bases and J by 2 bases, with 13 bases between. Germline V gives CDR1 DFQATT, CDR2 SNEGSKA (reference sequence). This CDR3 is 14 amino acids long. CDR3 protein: CSARGGRLNTEAFF. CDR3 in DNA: TGCAGTGCTAGGGGAGGACGGCTCAACACTGAAGCTTTCTTT.

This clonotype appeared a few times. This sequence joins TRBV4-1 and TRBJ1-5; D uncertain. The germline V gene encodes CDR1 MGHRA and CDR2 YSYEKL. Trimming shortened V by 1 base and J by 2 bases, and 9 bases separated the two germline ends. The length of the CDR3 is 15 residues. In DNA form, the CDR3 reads TGCGCCAGCAGCCAAGTAGGTGTCGGCAATCAGCCCCAGCATTTT. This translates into CASSQVGVGNQPQHF.

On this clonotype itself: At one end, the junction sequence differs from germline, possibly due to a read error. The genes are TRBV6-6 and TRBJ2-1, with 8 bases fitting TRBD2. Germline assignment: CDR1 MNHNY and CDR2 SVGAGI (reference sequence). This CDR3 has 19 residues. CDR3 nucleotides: TGTGCCTGCAGTTTCGGTGGCGGATTAAGCGGGAGCGGCGATATTGAGCAGTTCTTC. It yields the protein CACSFGGGLSGSGDIEQFF.